Presented here are 11 T cell receptor beta chains from one specimen sequenced in a study of T cell responses to AZD1222 COVID-19 vaccine. Sequencing was performed with immunoSEQ multiplex PCR; in TCRdb, only in-frame clones are kept and a portion is missing. This table holds roughly 110,000 clones, 80% to 95% found once. The sequencing used peripheral blood, collected 28 days after the second AZD1222 dose. The receptors originated from an adult who received the AZD1222 COVID-19 vaccine.

The V gene is TRBV11-2, the J gene TRBJ2-7; D is uncertain. The CDR3 length is 14 residues. V shed 3 bases and J shed 2 bases, with 11 bases lying between them. From germline, CDR1 is SGHAT and CDR2 FQNNGV. The DNA of the CDR3 is TGTGCCAGCAGCTTTGGGCCCCGAACCTACGAGCAGTACTTC. This translates into CASSFGPRTYEQYF. The variable domain in full, with the rest retrieved from reference TRBV11-2 and TRBJ2-7, is EAGVAQSPRYKIIEKRQSVAFWCNPISGHATLYWYQQILGQGPKLLIQFQNNGVVDDSQLPKDRFSAERLKGVDSTLKIQPAKLEDSAVYLCASSFGPRTYEQYFGPGTRLTVT.

About this clone: In the same sample, other DNA sequences code for this CDR3. This sequence joins TRBV7-9 and TRBJ2-7, with 7 positions matching TRBD1. The CDR3 contains 14 residues. Germline V gives CDR1 SEHNR, CDR2 FQNEAQ (reference sequence). With 3 bases clipped from V and 3 bases from J, the junction kept 5 bases outside the gene matches. This chain's CDR3 is CASSLGQPIYEQYF. Here the CDR3 DNA reads TGTGCCAGCAGCTTGGGACAGCCCATCTACGAGCAGTACTTC.

The chain is built from TRBV3-1 (or the pseudogene TRBV3-2) and TRBJ2-7; D may be TRBD1 (6 bases). Germline V gene lookup returns CDR1 LGHDT and CDR2 YNNKEL (reference sequence). The CDR3 contains 15 residues. V was shortened by 4 bases and J by 0 bases, with 13 bases between the two germline ends. The CDR3 region is CASSLGAPSSYEQYF. The DNA for the CDR3 is TGTGCCAGCAGCCTGGGGGCTCCCTCCTCCTACGAGCAGTACTTC.

The DNA for the CDR3 is TGTGCCAGCAGCCTCCCCAGGGGGCGCGGTTCCTACGAGCAGTACTTC. This gives the protein CASSLPRGRGSYEQYF. The V call is TRBV7-8, the J call TRBJ2-7; the match to TRBD1 covers 8 bases. CDR3 size: 16 residues. V shed 5 bases and J 1 base; nucleotides not matched to a gene: 10. Germline-derived CDR1 and CDR2 are SGHVS and FQNEAQ. Filled out from reference TRBV7-8 and TRBJ2-7, the complete variable domain reads GAGVSQSPRYKVAKRGQDVALRCDPISGHVSLFWYQQALGQGPEFLTYFQNEAQLDKSGLPSDRFFAERPEGSVSTLKIQRTQQEDSAVYLCASSLPRGRGSYEQYFGPGTRLTVT.

Here the CDR3 DNA reads TGTGCCAGCTCACCGGGACAGGGCGATGAAAAACTGTTTTTT. This gives the protein CASSPGQGDEKLFF. The gene calls are TRBV18 and TRBJ1-4, with 9 nucleotides matching TRBD1. The V segment lost 3 bases and the J segment 6 bases; nucleotides outside the gene matches: 2. Germline V CDR1 and CDR2: KGHSH, LQKENI. The CDR3 loop spans 14 amino acids.

The gene calls are TRBV6-2 or TRBV6-3 and TRBJ2-7, with 8 bases fitting TRBD1. The CDR3 is 15 amino acids. Losses at the gene ends were 5 bases for V and 4 bases for J; bases not matched to a gene: 10. Per germline, CDR1 MNHEY and CDR2 SVGEGT. CDR3 in DNA: TGTGCCAGCAGTCCCAGAGGGACAGGCTTTTACGAGCAGTACTTC. The encoded protein is CASSPRGTGFYEQYF.

The rearrangement uses TRBV5-1 and TRBJ2-7, with D unclear. V was shortened by 2 bases and J by 2 bases, with 11 bases between the two germline ends. Germline lookup yields CDR1 SGHRS and CDR2 YFSETQ. This CDR3 comprises 14 residues. The DNA of the CDR3 is TGCGCCAGCAGCTTAGCAGATCCTACCTACGAGCAGTACTTC. Its translation is CASSLADPTYEQYF.

The gene calls are TRBV7-6 and TRBJ1-3; the D is unclear. V lost 1 base to trimming and J lost 0 bases, with 13 bases between them. The CDR3 covers 17 residues. The V gene's germline CDR1 is SGHVS and CDR2 FNYEAQ. The CDR3 DNA sequence: TGTGCCAGCAGCTTAGGGCCCGTTGTGGACTCTGGAAACACCATATATTTT. Protein product: CASSLGPVVDSGNTIYF.

The rearrangement uses TRBV5-4 and TRBJ1-2, with D unresolved. This CDR3 comprises 14 residues. V lost 4 bases to trimming and J lost 8 bases, with 18 bases between them. CDR1 SGHNT and CDR2 YYREEE come from the germline V gene (reference sequence). CDR3 amino acids: CASSPVGALEGYTF. DNA for the CDR3: TGTGCCAGCAGCCCTGTGGGCGCTCTTGAGGGCTACACCTTC. The whole variable domain, filled in from reference TRBV5-4 and TRBJ1-2, reads ETGVTQSPTHLIKTRGQQVTLRCSSQSGHNTVSWYQQALGQGPQFIFQYYREEENGRGNFPPRFSGLQFPNYSSELNVNALELDDSALYLCASSPVGALEGYTFGSGTRLTVV.

A few counts support this clone. The V gene is TRBV29-1, the J gene TRBJ2-5; weak D call: TRBD1 (5 bases). V lost 6 bases, J lost 5 bases, and 13 bases lay in between. This CDR3 comprises 12 residues. CDR1 is SQVTM, CDR2 ANQGSEA, per germline. CDR3 sequence: CSVDQGLETQYF. CDR3 sequence (DNA): TGCAGCGTAGACCAGGGTCTGGAGACCCAGTACTTC.

This chain uses TRBV5-1 with TRBJ2-7; no firm D call. The V end lost 4 bases, the J end lost 6 bases, and 14 bases lay between the germline ends. This CDR3 is built from 13 residues. CDR1 is SGHRS, CDR2 YFSETQ, per germline. As DNA, the CDR3 is TGCGCCAGCAGCATACGGGTAAGGTCCGAGCAGTACTTC. It translates to CASSIRVRSEQYF.